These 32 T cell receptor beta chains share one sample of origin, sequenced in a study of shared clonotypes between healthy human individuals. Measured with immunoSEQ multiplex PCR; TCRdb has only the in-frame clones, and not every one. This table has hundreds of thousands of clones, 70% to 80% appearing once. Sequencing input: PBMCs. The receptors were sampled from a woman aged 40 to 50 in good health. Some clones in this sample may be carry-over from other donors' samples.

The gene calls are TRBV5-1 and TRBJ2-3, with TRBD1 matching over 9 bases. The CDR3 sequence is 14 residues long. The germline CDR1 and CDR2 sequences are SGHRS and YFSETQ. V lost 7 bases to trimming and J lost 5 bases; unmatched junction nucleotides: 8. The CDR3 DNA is TGCGCCAGCTGCGGGACAGGGTCAGGAGATACGCAGTATTTT. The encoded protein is CASCGTGSGDTQYF.

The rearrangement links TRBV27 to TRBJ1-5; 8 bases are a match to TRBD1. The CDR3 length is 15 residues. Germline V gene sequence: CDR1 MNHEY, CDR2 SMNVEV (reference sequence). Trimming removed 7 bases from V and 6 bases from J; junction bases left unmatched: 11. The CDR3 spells CASKEATGVTQPQHF. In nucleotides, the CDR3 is TGTGCCAGCAAGGAAGCGACAGGGGTAACTCAGCCCCAGCATTTT.

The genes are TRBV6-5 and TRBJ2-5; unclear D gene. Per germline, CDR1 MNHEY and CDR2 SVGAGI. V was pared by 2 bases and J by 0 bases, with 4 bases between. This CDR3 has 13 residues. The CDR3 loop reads CASSYRDQETQYF. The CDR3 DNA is TGTGCCAGCAGTTACCGGGACCAAGAGACCCAGTACTTC.

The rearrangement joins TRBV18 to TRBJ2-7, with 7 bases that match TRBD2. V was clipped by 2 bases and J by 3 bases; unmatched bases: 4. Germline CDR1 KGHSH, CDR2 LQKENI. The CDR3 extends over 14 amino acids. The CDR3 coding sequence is TGTGCCAGCTCACCATCAGGGAGGGTCTACGAGCAGTACTTC. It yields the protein CASSPSGRVYEQYF. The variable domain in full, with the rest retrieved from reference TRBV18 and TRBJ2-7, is NAGVMQNPRHLVRRRGQEARLRCSPMKGHSHVYWYRQLPEEGLKFMVYLQKENIIDESGMPKERFSAEFPKEGPSILRIQQVVRGDSAAYFCASSPSGRVYEQYFGPGTRLTVT.

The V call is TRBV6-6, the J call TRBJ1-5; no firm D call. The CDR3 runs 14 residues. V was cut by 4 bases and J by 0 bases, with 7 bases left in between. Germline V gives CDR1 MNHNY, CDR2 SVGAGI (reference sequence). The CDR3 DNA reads TGTGCCAGCAGTTCCAGAGATAGCAATCAGCCCCAGCATTTT. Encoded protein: CASSSRDSNQPQHF.

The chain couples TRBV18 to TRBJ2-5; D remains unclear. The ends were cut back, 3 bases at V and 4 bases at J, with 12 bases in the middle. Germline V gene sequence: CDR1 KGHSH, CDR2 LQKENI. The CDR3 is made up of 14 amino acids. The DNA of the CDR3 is TGTGCCAGCTCACCGGGCACAAGTGGAGAGACCCAGTACTTC. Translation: CASSPGTSGETQYF.

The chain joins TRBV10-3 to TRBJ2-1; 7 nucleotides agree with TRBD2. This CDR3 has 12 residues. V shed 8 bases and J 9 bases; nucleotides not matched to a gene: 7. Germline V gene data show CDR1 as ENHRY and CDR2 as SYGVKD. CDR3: CAISGTTPEQFF. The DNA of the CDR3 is TGTGCCATCTCTGGGACTACCCCTGAGCAGTTCTTC.

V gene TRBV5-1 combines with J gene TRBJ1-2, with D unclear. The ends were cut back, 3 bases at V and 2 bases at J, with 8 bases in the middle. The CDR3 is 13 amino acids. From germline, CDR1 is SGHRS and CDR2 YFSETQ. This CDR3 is CASSSTRNYGYTF. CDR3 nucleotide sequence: TGCGCCAGCAGCTCCACAAGGAACTATGGCTACACCTTC.

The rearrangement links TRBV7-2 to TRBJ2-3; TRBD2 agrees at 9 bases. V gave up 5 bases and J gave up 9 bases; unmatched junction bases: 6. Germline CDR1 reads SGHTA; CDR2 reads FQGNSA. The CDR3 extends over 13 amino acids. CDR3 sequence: CASSPGLAWTQYF. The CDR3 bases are TGTGCCAGCAGCCCTGGACTAGCGTGGACGCAGTATTTT. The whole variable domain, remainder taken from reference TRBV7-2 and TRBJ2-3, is GAGVSQSPSNKVTEKGKDVELRCDPISGHTALYWYRQSLGQGLEFLIYFQGNSAPDKSGLPSDRFSAERTGGSVSTLTIQRTQQEDSAVYLCASSPGLAWTQYFGPGTRLTVL.

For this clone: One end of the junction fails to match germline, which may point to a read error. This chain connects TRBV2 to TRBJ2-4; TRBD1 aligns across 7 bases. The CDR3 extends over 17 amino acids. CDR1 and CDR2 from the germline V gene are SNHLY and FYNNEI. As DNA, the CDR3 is TGCGCCAGCAACACGGGACAGATAACTCTAGCCAAAAACATTCAGTACTTC. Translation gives CASNTGQITLAKNIQYF.

The CDR3 DNA reads TGTGCCAGCAGCCCCACCCAGGGACCCGAGAACTATGGCTACACCTTC. It codes for CASSPTQGPENYGYTF. The gene calls are TRBV28 and TRBJ1-2; a possible D gene is TRBD1 (5 bases). Germline lookup yields CDR1 MDHEN and CDR2 SYDVKM. V lost 6 bases and J lost 2, with 19 bases in between. The CDR3 is made up of 16 amino acids.

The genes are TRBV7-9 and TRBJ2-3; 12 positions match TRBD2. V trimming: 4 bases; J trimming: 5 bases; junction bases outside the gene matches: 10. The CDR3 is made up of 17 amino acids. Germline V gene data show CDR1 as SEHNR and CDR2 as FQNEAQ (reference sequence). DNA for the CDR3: TGTGCCAGCAGCTCCGAGACTAGCGGGAGCGGACGAGATACGCAGTATTTT. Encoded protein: CASSSETSGSGRDTQYF. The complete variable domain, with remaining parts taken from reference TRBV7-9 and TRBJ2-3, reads DTGVSQNPRHKITKRGQNVTFRCDPISEHNRLYWYRQTLGQGPEFLTYFQNEAQLEKSRLLSDRFSAERPKGSFSTLEIQRTEQGDSAMYLCASSSETSGSGRDTQYFGPGTRLTVL.

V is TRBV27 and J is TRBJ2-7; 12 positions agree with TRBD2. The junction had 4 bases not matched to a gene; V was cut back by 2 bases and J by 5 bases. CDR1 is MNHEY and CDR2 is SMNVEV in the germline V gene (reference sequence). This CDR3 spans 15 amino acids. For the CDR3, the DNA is TGTGCCAGCAGTTTAACTAGCGGGAGGATTCACGAGCAGTACTTC. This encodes CASSLTSGRIHEQYF.

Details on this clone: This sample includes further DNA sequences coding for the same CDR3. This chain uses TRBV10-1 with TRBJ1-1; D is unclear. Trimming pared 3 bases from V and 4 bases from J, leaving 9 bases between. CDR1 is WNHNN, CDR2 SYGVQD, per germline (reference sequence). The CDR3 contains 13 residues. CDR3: CASSEGEFTEAFF. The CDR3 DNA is TGCGCCAGCAGTGAAGGTGAATTCACTGAAGCTTTCTTT.

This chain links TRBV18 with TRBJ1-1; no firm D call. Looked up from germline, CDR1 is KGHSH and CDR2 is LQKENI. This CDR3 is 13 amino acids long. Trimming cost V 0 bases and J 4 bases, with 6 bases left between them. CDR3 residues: CASSPPGITEAFF. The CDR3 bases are TGTGCCAGCTCACCACCGGGGATCACTGAAGCTTTCTTT.

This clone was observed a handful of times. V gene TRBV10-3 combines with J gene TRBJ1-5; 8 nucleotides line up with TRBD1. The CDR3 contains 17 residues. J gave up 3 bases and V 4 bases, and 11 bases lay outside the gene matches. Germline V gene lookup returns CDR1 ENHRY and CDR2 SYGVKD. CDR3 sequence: CAISGIPTGVNNQPQHF. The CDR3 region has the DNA TGTGCCATCAGTGGCATCCCGACAGGGGTGAACAATCAGCCCCAGCATTTT.

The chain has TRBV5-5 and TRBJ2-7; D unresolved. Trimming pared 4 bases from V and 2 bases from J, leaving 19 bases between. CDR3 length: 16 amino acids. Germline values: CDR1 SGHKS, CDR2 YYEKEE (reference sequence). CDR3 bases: TGTGCCAGCAGCCCCGCCACGGCGACGGCTCCCTACGAGCAGTACTTC. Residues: CASSPATATAPYEQYF.

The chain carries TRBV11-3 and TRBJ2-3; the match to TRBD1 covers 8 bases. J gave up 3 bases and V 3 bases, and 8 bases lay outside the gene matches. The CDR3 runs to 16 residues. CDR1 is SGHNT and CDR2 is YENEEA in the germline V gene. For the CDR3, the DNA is TGTGCCAGCAGCTTGAGGTTGACAGGGGAGACAGATACGCAGTATTTT. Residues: CASSLRLTGETDTQYF.

CDR3 amino acids: CASSLASGSGEQFF. The CDR3 DNA reads TGTGCCAGCAGTTTAGCTAGCGGGAGTGGGGAGCAGTTCTTC. The chain uses TRBV28 and TRBJ2-1; 10 nucleotides agree with TRBD2. Germline loops: CDR1 MDHEN, CDR2 SYDVKM. V trimming: 2 bases; J trimming: 10 bases; junction bases outside the gene matches: 5. The CDR3 is 14 residues long.

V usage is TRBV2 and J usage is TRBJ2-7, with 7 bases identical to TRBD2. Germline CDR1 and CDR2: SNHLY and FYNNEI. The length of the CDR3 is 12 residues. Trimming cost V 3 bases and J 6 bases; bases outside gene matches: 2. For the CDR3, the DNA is TGTGCCAGCAGTGATGGGGGGGGCGAGCAGTACTTC. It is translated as CASSDGGGEQYF.

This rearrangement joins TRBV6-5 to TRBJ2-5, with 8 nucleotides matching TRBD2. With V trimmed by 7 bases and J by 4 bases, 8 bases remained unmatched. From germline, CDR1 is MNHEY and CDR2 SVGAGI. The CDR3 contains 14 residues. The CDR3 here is CASNEAGVTETQYF. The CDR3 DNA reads TGTGCCAGCAATGAAGCGGGAGTGACAGAGACCCAGTACTTC.

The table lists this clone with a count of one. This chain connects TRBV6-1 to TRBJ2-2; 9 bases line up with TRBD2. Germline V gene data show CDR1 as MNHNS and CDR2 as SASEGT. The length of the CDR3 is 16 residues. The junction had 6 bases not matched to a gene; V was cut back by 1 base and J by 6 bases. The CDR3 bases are TGTGCCAGCAGTGAAGTTAGCGGGAGTGGTGCCGGGGAGCTGTTTTTT. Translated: CASSEVSGSGAGELFF.

The CDR3 DNA sequence: TGTGCCACCAGCAGAGATCCGGGGAGGGCCATAATCGGGGAGCTGTTTTTT. It codes for CATSRDPGRAIIGELFF. The V gene is TRBV15, the J gene TRBJ2-2; 7 bases align to TRBD2. Germline V lookup: CDR1 LNHNV, CDR2 YYDKDF (reference sequence). Unmatched junction bases numbered 11, after V lost 0 bases and J lost 7 bases. This CDR3 is built from 17 residues.

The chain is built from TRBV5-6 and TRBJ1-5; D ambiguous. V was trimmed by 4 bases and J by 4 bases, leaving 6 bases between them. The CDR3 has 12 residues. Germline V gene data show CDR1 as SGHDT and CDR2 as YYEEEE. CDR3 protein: CASSGVNQPQHF. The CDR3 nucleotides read TGTGCCAGCAGCGGGGTTAATCAGCCCCAGCATTTT.

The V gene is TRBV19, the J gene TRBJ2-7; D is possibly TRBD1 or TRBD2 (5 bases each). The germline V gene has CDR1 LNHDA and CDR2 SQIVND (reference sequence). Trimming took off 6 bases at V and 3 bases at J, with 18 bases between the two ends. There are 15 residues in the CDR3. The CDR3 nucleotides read TGTGCCAGTAGGGGGGAGTGGCAGGGACGCTACGAGCAGTACTTC. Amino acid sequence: CASRGEWQGRYEQYF.

The CDR3 is CASSLDRGNEQYF. DNA of the CDR3: TGTGCCAGCAGCTTGGACAGGGGGAACGAGCAGTACTTC. V usage is TRBV5-6 and J usage is TRBJ2-7; 8 bases align to TRBD1. This CDR3 is built from 13 residues. From germline, CDR1 is SGHDT and CDR2 YYEEEE. V trimming: 0 bases; J trimming: 5 bases; junction bases outside the gene matches: 1.

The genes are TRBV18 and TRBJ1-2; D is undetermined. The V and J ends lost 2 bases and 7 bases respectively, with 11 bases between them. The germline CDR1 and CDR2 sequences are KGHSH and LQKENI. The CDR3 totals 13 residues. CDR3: CASSPGERGGYTF. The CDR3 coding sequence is TGTGCCAGCTCACCAGGGGAGAGAGGTGGCTACACCTTC.

Here the CDR3 DNA reads TGTGCCAGCTCACTAATACATAGGACAAGCACAGATACGCAGTATTTT. Residues: CASSLIHRTSTDTQYF. J is TRBJ2-3 and V is TRBV18; perhaps TRBD1 as D (5 bases). This CDR3 has 16 residues. Germline V gene data show CDR1 as KGHSH and CDR2 as LQKENI. V gave up 4 bases and J gave up 0 bases, with 14 bases separating them.

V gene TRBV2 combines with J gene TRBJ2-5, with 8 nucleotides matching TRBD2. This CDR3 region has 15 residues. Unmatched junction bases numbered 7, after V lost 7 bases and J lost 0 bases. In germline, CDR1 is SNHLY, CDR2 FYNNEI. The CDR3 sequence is CASKSAGAYQETQYF. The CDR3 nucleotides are TGTGCCAGCAAATCAGCGGGAGCCTACCAAGAGACCCAGTACTTC.

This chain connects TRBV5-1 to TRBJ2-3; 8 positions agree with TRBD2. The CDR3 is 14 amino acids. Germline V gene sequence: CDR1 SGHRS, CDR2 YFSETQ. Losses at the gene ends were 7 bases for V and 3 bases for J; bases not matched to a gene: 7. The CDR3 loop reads CASLREVGTDTQYF. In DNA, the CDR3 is TGCGCCAGCTTGCGGGAGGTGGGGACAGATACGCAGTATTTT.

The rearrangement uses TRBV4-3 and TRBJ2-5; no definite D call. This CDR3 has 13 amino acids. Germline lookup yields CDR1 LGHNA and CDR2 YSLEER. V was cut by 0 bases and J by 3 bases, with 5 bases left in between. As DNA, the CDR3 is TGCGCCAGCAGCCAAGACTACGAAGAGACCCAGTACTTC. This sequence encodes CASSQDYEETQYF.

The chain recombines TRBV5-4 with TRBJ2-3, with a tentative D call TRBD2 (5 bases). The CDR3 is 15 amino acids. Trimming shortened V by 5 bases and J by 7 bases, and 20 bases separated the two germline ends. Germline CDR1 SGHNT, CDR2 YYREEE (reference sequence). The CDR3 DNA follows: TGTGCCAGCAGTTCTGGACGGGAACTTTTGAATACGCAGTATTTT. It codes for CASSSGRELLNTQYF.